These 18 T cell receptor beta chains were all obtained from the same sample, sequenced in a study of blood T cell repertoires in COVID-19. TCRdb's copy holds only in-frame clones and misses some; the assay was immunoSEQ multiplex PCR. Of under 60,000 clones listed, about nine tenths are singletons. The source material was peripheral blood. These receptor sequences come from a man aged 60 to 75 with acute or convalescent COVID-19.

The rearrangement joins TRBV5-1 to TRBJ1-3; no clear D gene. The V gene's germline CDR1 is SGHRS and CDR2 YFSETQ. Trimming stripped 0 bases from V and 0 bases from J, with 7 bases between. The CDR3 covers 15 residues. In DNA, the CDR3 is TGCGCCAGCAGCTTGGGCGAGGTCTCTGGAAACACCATATATTTT. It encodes CASSLGEVSGNTIYF.

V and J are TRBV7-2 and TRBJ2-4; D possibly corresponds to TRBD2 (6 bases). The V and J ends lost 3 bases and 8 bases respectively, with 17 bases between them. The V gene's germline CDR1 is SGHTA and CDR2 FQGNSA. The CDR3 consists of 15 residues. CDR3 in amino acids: CASSFPGGGPDIQYF. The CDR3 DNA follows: TGTGCCAGCAGCTTCCCCGGGGGAGGTCCGGACATTCAGTACTTC.

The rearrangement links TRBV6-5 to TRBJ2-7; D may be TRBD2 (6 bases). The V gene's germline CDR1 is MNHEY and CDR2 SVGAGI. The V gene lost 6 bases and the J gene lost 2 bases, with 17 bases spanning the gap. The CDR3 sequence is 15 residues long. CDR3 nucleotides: TGTGCCAGCAGACCCCGGGAGTGGGTAACCTACGAGCAGTACTTC. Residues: CASRPREWVTYEQYF.

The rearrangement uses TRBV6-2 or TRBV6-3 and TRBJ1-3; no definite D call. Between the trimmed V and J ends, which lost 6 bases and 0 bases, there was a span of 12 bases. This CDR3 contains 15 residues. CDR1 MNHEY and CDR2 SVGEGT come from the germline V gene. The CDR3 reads CASSLDGGSGNTIYF. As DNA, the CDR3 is TGTGCCAGCAGCCTAGACGGAGGCTCTGGAAACACCATATATTTT.

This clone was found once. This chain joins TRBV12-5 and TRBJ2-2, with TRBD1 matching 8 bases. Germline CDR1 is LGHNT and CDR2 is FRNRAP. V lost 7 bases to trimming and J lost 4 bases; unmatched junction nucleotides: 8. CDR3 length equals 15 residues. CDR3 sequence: CASARDRGGTGELFF. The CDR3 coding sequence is TGTGCTAGTGCAAGAGACAGGGGAGGCACCGGGGAGCTGTTTTTT.

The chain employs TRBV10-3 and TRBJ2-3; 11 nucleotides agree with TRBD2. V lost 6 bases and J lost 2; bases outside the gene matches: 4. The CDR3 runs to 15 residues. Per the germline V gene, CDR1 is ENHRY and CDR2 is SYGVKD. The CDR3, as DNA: TGTGCCATCAGAAGACTAGCGGGGACCACAGATACGCAGTATTTT. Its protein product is CAIRRLAGTTDTQYF.

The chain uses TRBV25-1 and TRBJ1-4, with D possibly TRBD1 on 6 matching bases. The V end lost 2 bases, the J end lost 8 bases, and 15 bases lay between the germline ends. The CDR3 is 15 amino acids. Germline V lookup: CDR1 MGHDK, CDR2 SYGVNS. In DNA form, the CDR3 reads TGTGCCAGCAGTGAACCCAGGGGATCCGGAGAAAAACTGTTTTTT. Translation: CASSEPRGSGEKLFF.

The CDR3 sequence: CAISKGTADGNTIYF. Here the CDR3 DNA reads TGTGCCATCAGTAAAGGTACGGCGGATGGAAACACCATATATTTT. The chain has TRBV10-3 and TRBJ1-3; the D is unclear. V lost 5 bases and J lost 3, with 14 bases in between. The CDR3 extends over 15 amino acids. The germline gives CDR1 ENHRY, CDR2 SYGVKD.

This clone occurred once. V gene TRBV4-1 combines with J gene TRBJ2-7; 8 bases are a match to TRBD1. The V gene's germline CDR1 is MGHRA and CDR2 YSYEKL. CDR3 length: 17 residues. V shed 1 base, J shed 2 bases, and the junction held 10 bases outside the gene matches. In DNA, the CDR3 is TGCGCCAGCAGCCAAGCTTTTGGGGCACAGGGGGCCTACGAGCAGTACTTC. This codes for CASSQAFGAQGAYEQYF.

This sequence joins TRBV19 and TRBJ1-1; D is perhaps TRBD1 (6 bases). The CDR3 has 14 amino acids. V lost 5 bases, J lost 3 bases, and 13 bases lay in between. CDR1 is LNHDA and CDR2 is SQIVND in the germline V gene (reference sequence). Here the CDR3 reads CASSLYAGDTEAFF. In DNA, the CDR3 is TGTGCCAGTAGTCTTTACGCAGGGGACACTGAAGCTTTCTTT.

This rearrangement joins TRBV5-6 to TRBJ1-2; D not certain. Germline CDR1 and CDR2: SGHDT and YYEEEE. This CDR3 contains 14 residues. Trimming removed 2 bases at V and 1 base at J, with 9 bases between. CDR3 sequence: CASSFYRVNYGYTF. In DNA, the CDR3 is TGTGCCAGCAGCTTTTACCGGGTTAACTATGGCTACACCTTC.

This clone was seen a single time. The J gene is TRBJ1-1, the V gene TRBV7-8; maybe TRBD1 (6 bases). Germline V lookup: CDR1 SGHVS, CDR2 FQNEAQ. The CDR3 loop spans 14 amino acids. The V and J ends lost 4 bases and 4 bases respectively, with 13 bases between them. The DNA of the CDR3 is TGTGCCAGCAGCTGGACAGCCGATGGCACTGAAGCTTTCTTT. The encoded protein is CASSWTADGTEAFF.

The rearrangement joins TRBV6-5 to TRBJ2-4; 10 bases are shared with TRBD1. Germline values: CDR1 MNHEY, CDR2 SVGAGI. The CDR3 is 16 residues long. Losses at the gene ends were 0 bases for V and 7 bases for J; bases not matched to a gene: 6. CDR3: CASSYSGGTGVNIQYF. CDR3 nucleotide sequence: TGTGCCAGCAGTTACTCTGGCGGGACAGGGGTGAACATTCAGTACTTC.

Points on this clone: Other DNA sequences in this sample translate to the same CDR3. The CDR3 loop reads CASSVVRENTEAFF. The CDR3 nucleotides read TGTGCCAGCAGCGTAGTGAGGGAAAACACTGAAGCTTTCTTT. The J gene is TRBJ1-1, the V gene TRBV9; D unclear. There are 14 residues in the CDR3. V was cut by 0 bases and J by 2 bases, with 8 bases left in between. The germline gives CDR1 SGDLS, CDR2 YYNGEE. Variable domain in full (rest from reference TRBV9 and TRBJ1-1): DSGVTQTPKHLITATGQRVTLRCSPRSGDLSVYWYQQSLDQGLQFLIQYYNGEERAKGNILERFSAQQFPDLHSELNLSSLELGDSALYFCASSVVRENTEAFFGQGTRLTVV.

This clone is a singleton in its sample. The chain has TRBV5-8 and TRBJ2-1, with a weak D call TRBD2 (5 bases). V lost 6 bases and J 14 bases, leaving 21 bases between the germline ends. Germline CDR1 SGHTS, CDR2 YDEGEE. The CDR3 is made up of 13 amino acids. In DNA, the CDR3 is TGTGCCAGCAACCGGGATCCTTCACCCATGGAGTTCTTC. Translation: CASNRDPSPMEFF.

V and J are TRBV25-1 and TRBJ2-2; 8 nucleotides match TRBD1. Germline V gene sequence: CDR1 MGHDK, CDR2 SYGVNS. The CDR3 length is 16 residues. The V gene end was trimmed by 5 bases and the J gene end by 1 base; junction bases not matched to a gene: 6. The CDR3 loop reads CASSHLGTGNTGELFF. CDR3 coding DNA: TGTGCCAGCAGTCACCTAGGGACAGGGAACACCGGGGAGCTGTTTTTT.

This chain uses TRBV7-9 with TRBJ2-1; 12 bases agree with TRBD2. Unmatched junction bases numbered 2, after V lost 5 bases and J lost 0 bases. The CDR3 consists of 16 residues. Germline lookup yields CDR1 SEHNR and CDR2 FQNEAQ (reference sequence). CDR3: CASSRTSGVSYNEQFF. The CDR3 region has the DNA TGTGCCAGCAGCCGGACTAGCGGGGTCTCCTACAATGAGCAGTTCTTC.

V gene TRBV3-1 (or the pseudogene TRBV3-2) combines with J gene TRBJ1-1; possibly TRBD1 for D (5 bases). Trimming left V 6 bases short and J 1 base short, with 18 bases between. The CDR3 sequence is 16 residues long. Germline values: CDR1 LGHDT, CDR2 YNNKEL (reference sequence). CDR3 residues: CASSQTARATNTEAFF. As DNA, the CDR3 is TGTGCCAGCAGTCAAACCGCCAGGGCAACGAACACTGAAGCTTTCTTT.